This T cell receptor beta chain derives from a study of cytomegalovirus exposure and HLA in healthy donors. Findings and limits, study-wide: Several of the most significant clusters appeared, in a later analysis, to be linked to common viral pathogens. Earlier analysis looked at TCR beta V segments, and most were productive about 87% or about 30% of the time. Diagnosis of cytomegalovirus status made by the classifier reportedly showed high specificity and sensitivity. Rare TCR sequences dominated, though some public TCRs recurred in many donors.

Primers for the PCR totalled 60 Vbeta and 13 Jbeta. Sequencing was performed with immunoSEQ multiplex PCR; in TCRdb, only in-frame clones are kept and a portion is missing. The sample lists about 150,000 clones, about 66% occurring once. Looked up from germline, CDR1 is SNHLY and CDR2 is FYNNEI. This CDR3 comprises 14 residues. With 8 bases clipped from V and 5 bases from J, the junction kept 11 bases outside the gene matches. Only a few counts were recorded for this clone. Antigen: not known. What was sequenced was PBMCs. The receptor was isolated from a male donor in good health and CMV-seronegative. V usage is TRBV2 and J usage is TRBJ1-2; TRBD1 matches 7 bases. CDR3 loop: CASARSGQNYGYTF. CDR3 nucleotide sequence: TGTGCCAGCGCCCGTTCGGGACAGAATTATGGCTACACCTTC.